Following are 16 T cell receptor beta chains from one sample sequenced in a study of CD8 T cells in ankylosing spondylitis. TCRdb used MiXCR to reprocess the 5' RACE reads, holding one entry per CDR3 protein. The sample consists of hundreds of thousands of distinct CDR3 sequences, over 9.5% of them appearing once. What was sequenced was blood, either unsorted or a sorted T cell fraction (not recorded which). The receptor set was obtained from a male donor with ankylosing spondylitis or in good health (not recorded which).

This clonotype occurred many times. The germline gene is not matched at one end of the junction; a read error may be the cause. The rearrangement links TRBV12-3 or TRBV12-4 to TRBJ2-1, with D uncertain. CDR3 length: 11 residues. As DNA, the CDR3 is TGTGCCAGCAGTGTCTTGAATGGGCAGTTCTTC. It yields the protein CASSVLNGQFF.

This clonotype occurred many times. The rearrangement joins TRBV14 to TRBJ1-1; 9 bases are a match to TRBD1. CDR3 length equals 15 residues. Per germline, CDR1 SGHDN and CDR2 FVKESK. The junction had 7 bases not matched to a gene; V was cut back by 4 bases and J by 4 bases. In DNA, the CDR3 is TGTGCCAGCAGCCCCGCGACAGGGGGTGGCACTGAAGCTTTCTTT. Its translation is CASSPATGGGTEAFF.

There are many counts of this clonotype. V is TRBV7-9 and J is TRBJ2-1, with 14 nucleotides matching TRBD2. The CDR3 sequence is 16 residues long. CDR1 and CDR2 from the germline V gene are SEHNR and FQNEAQ (reference sequence). V dropped 5 bases and J dropped 5; count of bases not matched to a gene: 5. The CDR3 DNA is TGTGCCAGCAGCACCAAGGGACTAGCGGGGGACAATGAGCAGTTCTTC. Translation: CASSTKGLAGDNEQFF.

The sample holds many counts of this clonotype. The chain employs TRBV6-5 and TRBJ2-5, with a possible D match to TRBD2 (5 bases). This CDR3 has 14 amino acids. The germline V and J ends were trimmed by 3 bases and 7 bases, with 15 bases remaining between them. Germline values: CDR1 MNHEY, CDR2 SVGAGI. The CDR3 DNA sequence: TGTGCCAGCAGTTATTCGTTCCGTGGAGGGACCCAGTACTTC. Its protein is CASSYSFRGGTQYF.

Many counts were recorded for this clonotype. This chain uses TRBV7-6 with TRBJ2-5; TRBD2 aligns across 11 bases. This CDR3 has 15 amino acids. V was clipped by 5 bases and J by 3 bases; unmatched bases: 5. Germline values: CDR1 SGHVS, CDR2 FNYEAQ. The CDR3 reads CASSQIAGGKETQYF. The CDR3, as DNA: TGTGCCAGCAGCCAAATAGCGGGGGGGAAAGAGACCCAGTACTTC.

This clonotype was observed at least ten times. CDR3 protein: CSARDVNGPSTGELFF. CDR3 sequence (DNA): TGCAGTGCTAGAGATGTAAACGGACCGAGCACCGGGGAGCTGTTTTTT. The chain recombines TRBV20-1 with TRBJ2-2; D unclear. V was pared by 0 bases and J by 4 bases, with 15 bases between. The CDR3 contains 16 residues. Germline V CDR1 and CDR2: DFQATT, SNEGSKA (reference sequence).

The rearrangement links TRBV5-1 to TRBJ2-5; the D call may be TRBD1 or TRBD2 (5 bases each). CDR1 SGHRS and CDR2 YFSETQ come from the germline V gene. Trimming removed 0 bases at V and 4 bases at J, with 13 bases between. This CDR3 is 15 amino acids long. The CDR3 here is CASSLVPTGRETQYF. CDR3 in DNA: TGCGCCAGCAGCTTGGTCCCTACGGGGCGAGAGACCCAGTACTTC. The full variable domain, with the rest looked up from reference TRBV5-1 and TRBJ2-5, is KAGVTQTPRYLIKTRGQQVTLSCSPISGHRSVSWYQQTPGQGLQFLFEYFSETQRNKGNFPGRFSGRQFSNSRSEMNVSTLELGDSALYLCASSLVPTGRETQYFGPGTRLLVL.

This clonotype was counted ten times or more. The rearrangement uses TRBV20-1 and TRBJ1-1; 9 bases fit TRBD1. The V and J ends lost 2 bases and 1 base, in that order; junction bases with no gene match: 14. The CDR3 runs 18 residues. The germline gives CDR1 DFQATT, CDR2 SNEGSKA (reference sequence). The CDR3 sequence: CSARKATGGSIWNTEAFF. DNA of the CDR3: TGCAGTGCTAGAAAGGCGACAGGGGGGTCAATCTGGAACACTGAAGCTTTCTTT.

This clonotype was found many times. V is TRBV5-1 and J is TRBJ1-5; 7 nucleotides line up with TRBD1. Trimming cost V 0 bases and J 3 bases; bases outside gene matches: 3. Germline-derived CDR1 and CDR2 are SGHRS and YFSETQ. CDR3 size: 15 residues. CDR3 sequence: CASSLDRGDNQPQHF. The CDR3 DNA reads TGCGCCAGCAGCTTGGACAGGGGAGACAATCAGCCCCAGCATTTT.

This clonotype was counted once. V and J are TRBV20-1 and TRBJ1-4; D gene ambiguous. Germline-derived CDR1 and CDR2 are DFQATT and SNEGSKA (reference sequence). The CDR3 totals 13 residues. V was pared by 7 bases and J by 6 bases, with 15 bases between. The CDR3 DNA reads as TGCAGTGGGAGTAAGGGAGGTGATGAAAAACTGTTTTTT. It codes for CSGSKGGDEKLFF.

This clonotype has at least ten counts. The CDR3 bases are TGCGCCAGCAGCTTGGTCTCTAGCGGGGCCTACTACGAGCAGTACTTC. Translated, it gives CASSLVSSGAYYEQYF. The chain combines TRBV5-1 with TRBJ2-7, with 9 bases matching TRBD2. CDR1 is SGHRS, CDR2 YFSETQ, per germline. The trim removed 0 bases at V and 3 bases at J, leaving 7 bases unmatched. The CDR3 length is 16 residues.

The rearrangement joins TRBV12-3 or TRBV12-4 to TRBJ1-2; D gene unclear. V was shortened by 6 bases and J by 2 bases, with 10 bases between the two germline ends. CDR3 length: 13 residues. In DNA, the CDR3 is TGTGCCAGCAGCCCGGCTGGAAACTATGGCTACACCTTC. Residues: CASSPAGNYGYTF.

This clonotype was counted ten times or more. This chain joins TRBV20-1 and TRBJ1-1; tentative D call: TRBD1 (6 bases). Germline assignment: CDR1 DFQATT and CDR2 SNEGSKA (reference sequence). Deletions cut 2 bases from V and 2 bases from J, with 21 bases between. This CDR3 has 17 amino acids. Here the CDR3 DNA reads TGCAGTGCTAGAATGGTCCAGCCCGGGGGCCCTAACACTGAAGCTTTCTTT. Its translation: CSARMVQPGGPNTEAFF.

This clonotype was observed at least ten times. The gene calls are TRBV20-1 and TRBJ2-2, with 11 nucleotides matching TRBD2. Germline CDR1 and CDR2: DFQATT and SNEGSKA (reference sequence). The ends lost 5 bases at V and 3 bases at J; junction bases unmatched: 8. The CDR3 extends over 16 amino acids. The CDR3, as DNA: TGCAGTGCTCCGTTAGCGGGGGGGCGGGACACCGGGGAGCTGTTTTTT. Its protein is CSAPLAGGRDTGELFF.

The chain couples TRBV7-6 to TRBJ1-5, with a weak D call TRBD1 (5 bases). The germline V gene encodes CDR1 SGHVS and CDR2 FNYEAQ. This CDR3 has 14 amino acids. The V end was cut by 5 bases, the J end by 2 bases, with 10 bases between. CDR3 in DNA: TGTGCCAGCAGCAAGGGGATGGGCAATCAGCCCCAGCATTTT. As protein: CASSKGMGNQPQHF.

Ten or more counts support this clonotype. This chain links TRBV27 with TRBJ2-5; D possibly corresponds to TRBD2 (5 bases). Germline V lookup: CDR1 MNHEY, CDR2 SMNVEV (reference sequence). The CDR3 runs 11 residues. The V end lost 5 bases, the J end lost 7 bases, and 8 bases lay between the germline ends. The CDR3 DNA is TGTGCCAGCAGTCCCGGAGGGACCCAGTACTTC. It encodes CASSPGGTQYF.